Each of the 25 T cell receptor beta chains below was sequenced from the same sample in a study of CD8 T cells in ankylosing spondylitis. Study-wide results and caveats: Eight highly homologous variants made up a TCR beta motif, and this motif appeared characteristic of ankylosing spondylitis blood.

Antigens for these TCRs are unknown. Via MiXCR, TCRdb re-called the 5' RACE reads, giving one row per CDR3 protein. The sample holds fewer than 500,000 distinct CDR3 sequences; roughly 27% are singletons and the top ten take over 0.8%. Sequenced input: blood, either unsorted or a sorted T cell fraction (not recorded which). Receptors originate from a male donor with ankylosing spondylitis.

This clonotype was observed many times. The chain uses TRBV12-3 or TRBV12-4 and TRBJ1-1, with a weak D call TRBD1 (6 bases). V dropped 3 bases and J dropped 2 bases, with 13 bases sitting between them. The CDR3 totals 15 residues. Written as DNA, the CDR3 is TGTGCCAGCAGTTTTCGTCAGGGGCGAAACACTGAAGCTTTCTTT. Its protein product is CASSFRQGRNTEAFF.

The chain links TRBV18 to TRBJ2-7; 10 nucleotides agree with TRBD1. V lost 2 bases to trimming and J lost 5 bases; unmatched junction nucleotides: 9. The CDR3 has 16 residues. CDR1 KGHSH and CDR2 LQKENI come from the germline V gene. CDR3 in amino acids: CASSPIPGTGDNEQYF. CDR3 DNA sequence: TGTGCCAGCTCACCAATCCCCGGGACAGGGGACAACGAGCAGTACTTC.

Many counts were recorded for this clonotype. The rearrangement joins TRBV28 to TRBJ2-3; D is unclear. In germline, CDR1 is MDHEN, CDR2 SYDVKM. The CDR3 spans 14 residues. V lost 10 bases to trimming and J lost 4 bases, with 18 bases between them. CDR3 region: CAISSGPRADTQYF. The CDR3 DNA is TGTGCCATCTCTTCAGGACCCCGGGCAGATACGCAGTATTTT.

The J gene is TRBJ2-3, the V gene TRBV20-1; 12 bases map to TRBD2. The CDR3 is 13 amino acids. V lost 6 bases, J lost 5 bases, and 3 bases stayed unmatched. In germline, CDR1 is DFQATT, CDR2 SNEGSKA (reference sequence). CDR3 sequence: CSALAGGGDTQYF. For the CDR3, the DNA is TGCAGTGCACTAGCGGGAGGCGGAGATACGCAGTATTTT.

The rearrangement uses TRBV3-1 and TRBJ1-2, with 8 bases fitting TRBD1. In germline, CDR1 is LGHDT, CDR2 YNNKEL (reference sequence). J gave up 4 bases and V 7 bases, and 8 bases lay outside the gene matches. This CDR3 spans 14 amino acids. The CDR3, as DNA: TGTGCCAGCACCTTCGGGACAGGACCCTATGGCTACACCTTC. As protein: CASTFGTGPYGYTF.

The chain is built from TRBV3-1 and TRBJ1-2, with D unclear. The V and J ends lost 2 bases and 6 bases respectively, with 7 bases between them. The CDR3 extends over 12 amino acids. Germline loops: CDR1 LGHDT, CDR2 YNNKEL (reference sequence). The CDR3 nucleotides are TGTGCCAGCAGCCAACCTGGGAATGGCTACACCTTC. This sequence encodes CASSQPGNGYTF.

The chain is built from TRBV18 and TRBJ1-1; D is unclear. The CDR3 has 11 residues. Germline CDR1 is KGHSH and CDR2 is LQKENI. V lost 1 base to trimming and J lost 5 bases, with 2 bases between them. The CDR3 loop is CASSPQTEAFF. CDR3 bases: TGTGCCAGCTCACCACAGACTGAAGCTTTCTTT.

This chain connects TRBV7-9 to TRBJ1-6, with a weak D call TRBD1 (6 bases). The germline V and J ends were trimmed by 3 bases and 9 bases, with 12 bases remaining between them. The CDR3 is 14 residues long. The V gene's germline CDR1 is SEHNR and CDR2 FQNEAQ (reference sequence). CDR3 sequence (DNA): TGTGCCAGCAGCTTTAGTCAGGGGTTTTCACCCCTCCACTTT. This encodes CASSFSQGFSPLHF.

This clonotype was observed a handful of times. This sequence joins TRBV19 and TRBJ1-3; no definite D call. CDR1 and CDR2 (germline): LNHDA, SQIVND (reference sequence). There are 13 residues in the CDR3. V lost 7 bases and J 4 bases, leaving 11 bases between the germline ends. CDR3 DNA sequence: TGTGCCAGTACCACGTTGGCGGGAAACACCATATATTTT. Its translation is CASTTLAGNTIYF.

This clonotype was seen only a few times. J is TRBJ1-3 and V is TRBV21-1; TRBD1 is the table's D call, not checked against the DNA. TRBV21-1 is termed a pseudogene. The CDR3 is 12 amino acids. CDR3 region: CARGGHGNTIYF. CDR3 nucleotides: TGTGCCAGGGGGGGACACGGAAACACCATATATTTT.

V and J are TRBV20-1 and TRBJ2-1; no reliable D call. Trimming removed 3 bases at V and 3 bases at J, with 18 bases between. The CDR3 length is 16 residues. Germline loops: CDR1 DFQATT, CDR2 SNEGSKA (reference sequence). This CDR3 reads CSARPSRQKSYNEQFF. In DNA, the CDR3 is TGCAGTGCTAGGCCCTCCCGGCAGAAAAGCTACAATGAGCAGTTCTTC.

V gene TRBV5-1 combines with J gene TRBJ2-7; 9 bases are a match to TRBD1. V lost 1 base and J lost 3; bases outside the gene matches: 2. Germline V gene sequence: CDR1 SGHRS, CDR2 YFSETQ. The CDR3 runs to 14 residues. The CDR3 loop is CASSLTGQGYEQYV. CDR3 DNA sequence: TGCGCCAGCAGCTTGACGGGACAGGGCTACGAGCAGTACGTC.

A few counts support this clonotype. J is TRBJ2-5 and V is TRBV5-1; perhaps TRBD2 as D (5 bases). The CDR3 totals 15 residues. Germline V lookup: CDR1 SGHRS, CDR2 YFSETQ. Deletions cut 0 bases from V and 2 bases from J, with 11 bases between. CDR3 region: CASSLADGRQETQYF. The CDR3 region has the DNA TGCGCCAGCAGCTTGGCCGATGGGAGACAAGAGACCCAGTACTTC.

The table lists this clonotype with a few counts. This rearrangement joins TRBV5-1 to TRBJ2-7, with D perhaps TRBD1 (7 bases). Germline CDR1 SGHRS, CDR2 YFSETQ. The length of the CDR3 is 14 residues. V was cut by 4 bases and J by 1 base, with 12 bases left in between. CDR3 sequence reads: CASSRGTESYEQYV. The CDR3 nucleotides read TGCGCCAGCAGCCGCGGGACAGAATCCTACGAGCAGTACGTC.

This chain links TRBV24-1 with TRBJ2-5; the match to TRBD2 covers 13 bases. After removal of 6 bases from V and 5 bases from J, the junction contained 5 bases not matched to a gene. The CDR3 length is 15 residues. Germline CDR1 is KGHDR and CDR2 is SFDVKD. In nucleotides, the CDR3 is TGTGCCACCAGTCACAGACTAGCGGGAGGCGAGACCCAGTACTTC. Translating gives CATSHRLAGGETQYF.

V usage is TRBV20-1 and J usage is TRBJ2-7; D assignment may be TRBD1 or TRBD2 (5 bases each). This CDR3 is built from 12 residues. CDR1 and CDR2 (germline): DFQATT, SNEGSKA (reference sequence). The CDR3: CSQRADNYEQYF. CDR3 coding DNA: TGCAGCCAGAGAGCGGACAACTACGAGCAGTACTTC.

This clonotype has a count of ten or more. The rearrangement joins TRBV7-8 to TRBJ2-1; perhaps TRBD2 as D (5 bases). This CDR3 is built from 14 residues. V lost 5 bases, J lost 8 bases, and 16 bases lay in between. Germline V gene lookup returns CDR1 SGHVS and CDR2 FQNEAQ. The CDR3 loop reads CASSRVLVSDEQFF. The CDR3 coding sequence is TGTGCCAGCAGCCGCGTACTAGTCAGCGATGAGCAGTTCTTC.

V usage is TRBV6-1 and J usage is TRBJ2-7, with 12 nucleotides matching TRBD2. This CDR3 has 15 residues. The V gene's germline CDR1 is MNHNS and CDR2 SASEGT. Trimming took 6 bases from V and 3 from J; bases not matched to a gene: 6. The CDR3 loop is CASSHGLAGSYEQYF. CDR3 bases: TGTGCCAGCAGCCACGGACTAGCGGGAAGCTACGAGCAGTACTTC.

This clonotype was picked up a small number of times. CDR3 DNA sequence: TGTGCCAGCAGCCAAGATCGGGCAGGCGCCCAGCATTTT. Encoded protein: CASSQDRAGAQHF. The rearrangement joins TRBV3-1 to TRBJ1-5, with unresolved D. The CDR3 extends over 13 amino acids. The V end lost 0 bases, the J end lost 11 bases, and 11 bases lay between the germline ends. The germline V gene has CDR1 LGHDT and CDR2 YNNKEL (reference sequence).

The J gene is TRBJ2-7, the V gene TRBV11-2; D is undetermined. The germline gives CDR1 SGHAT, CDR2 FQNNGV. The CDR3 covers 15 residues. With 0 bases removed from V and 1 base from J, the gap between germline ends came to 10 bases. CDR3 DNA sequence: TGTGCCAGCAGCTTAGATTCTAGGAGTTCCTACGAGCAGTACTTC. Residues: CASSLDSRSSYEQYF.

This clonotype turned up a few times. The chain combines TRBV4-1 with TRBJ1-6; D is undetermined. The CDR3 sequence is 16 residues long. The V gene lost 4 bases and the J gene lost 5 bases, with 15 bases spanning the gap. The germline gives CDR1 MGHRA, CDR2 YSYEKL. CDR3 loop: CASSLRRREDNSPLHF. Written as DNA, the CDR3 is TGCGCCAGCAGCCTAAGGAGAAGGGAGGATAATTCACCCCTCCACTTT.

The chain carries TRBV4-2 and TRBJ2-3; D possibly corresponds to TRBD2 (7 bases). Trimming pared 8 bases from V and 4 bases from J, leaving 19 bases between. This CDR3 is built from 15 residues. Germline V gene sequence: CDR1 LGHNA, CDR2 YNFKEQ. CDR3 region: CASRRGGLDADTQYF. The CDR3 nucleotides are TGTGCCAGCCGAAGGGGGGGCCTAGACGCAGATACGCAGTATTTT.

This clonotype turned up a few times. V usage is TRBV5-1 and J usage is TRBJ2-1, with D possibly being TRBD2 (6 bases). The V end lost 4 bases, the J end lost 10 bases, and 18 bases lay between the germline ends. This CDR3 is built from 14 residues. Germline CDR1 reads SGHRS; CDR2 reads YFSETQ. CDR3 in DNA: TGCGCCAGCAGCACCGGGACCAGCGGAGGGGAGCAGTTCTTC. Its protein is CASSTGTSGGEQFF.

Comment on this clonotype: A read error may produce the germline difference seen at one junction end. The chain recombines TRBV11-1 with TRBJ2-1, with D perhaps TRBD2 (6 bases). The CDR3 contains 13 residues. Germline V gene sequence: CDR1 SGHAT, CDR2 FQDESV (reference sequence). CDR3 sequence: CASGLDYYNEQFF. The CDR3, as DNA: TGTGCCAGCGGCTTGGACTATTACAATGAGCAGTTCTTC.

The chain carries TRBV7-2 and TRBJ2-3; 9 bases agree with TRBD1. Losses at the gene ends were 4 bases for V and 9 bases for J; bases not matched to a gene: 5. Germline CDR1 SGHTA, CDR2 FQGNSA. The CDR3 extends over 13 amino acids. The CDR3 protein is CASSSPGQGTQYF. Written as DNA, the CDR3 is TGTGCCAGCAGCTCGCCGGGACAGGGAACGCAGTATTTT.